These T cell receptor beta chains were read from a single sample in a study of shared clonotypes between healthy human individuals. The data were produced by immunoSEQ multiplex PCR, yet TCRdb's version contains in-frame clones alone and is incomplete. The sample has some 1.4 million clones; more than 95% are singletons. The sequencing sample was made of naive CD4+ T cells sorted from blood. The receptors were sampled from a man aged 25-40 years in good health. Each CDR3 is given with its conserved first and last residue. A D gene is named only where the DNA matches it firmly.

j_gene	d_gene	v_gene	CDR3aa
TRBJ2-1	TRBD2	TRBV4-1	CASSPDDGGRDGEQFF
TRBJ2-5	TRBD2	TRBV2	CATGLASWGREETQYF
TRBJ2-7	NA	TRBV5-6	CASSLDYRTMPYEQYF
TRBJ2-1	TRBD1	TRBV7-2	CASSWDRAEFF
TRBJ2-5	NA	TRBV19	CASSKTRPARETQYF
TRBJ2-2	TRBD2	TRBV2	CASSTGLIHLGELFF
TRBJ1-2	NA	TRBV28	CASRVRSLVRYGYTF
TRBJ2-1	NA	TRBV28	CASSLQVPIEQFF
TRBJ1-1	TRBD1	TRBV5-5	CASSYRMTGSTEAFF
TRBJ2-3	TRBD2	TRBV7-8	CASSSGLAVLTDTQYF
TRBJ1-5	NA	TRBV28	CASREDFGSQPQHF
TRBJ2-1	TRBD2	TRBV27	CASSLFIAGGDEQFF
TRBJ2-6	TRBD1	TRBV5-1	CASSSDRAGANVLTF
TRBJ2-1	TRBD2	TRBV5-1	CASSSKSGTSYNEQFF
TRBJ1-1	NA	TRBV18	CASSPTGAADTEAFF
TRBJ2-2	NA	TRBV30	CAWAAESTWAGELFF
TRBJ2-7	TRBD1	TRBV7-2	CASSSGGQAYEQYF
TRBJ2-1	TRBD2	TRBV29-1	CSAPRGGLVDNEQFF
TRBJ2-3	TRBD1	TRBV25-1	CASSDLLGTGEDTQYF
TRBJ2-5	TRBD1	TRBV28	CASSLPGQKETQYF
TRBJ1-3	NA	TRBV2	CASRQHSGNTIYF
TRBJ2-3	TRBD2	TRBV7-7	CASSRTSGYTDTQYF
TRBJ2-3	NA	TRBV5-4	CASSLGGSGGTDTQYF
TRBJ2-6	TRBD1	TRBV7-7	CASSLSSPQGATAGANVLTF
TRBJ2-7	TRBD1	TRBV18	CASSPRVLGQGSSYEQYF
TRBJ1-5	NA	TRBV28	CASSFGGAGGGNQPQHF
TRBJ2-5	TRBD1	TRBV7-8	CATQGETQYF
TRBJ2-1	TRBD2	TRBV7-2	CASSLTSGAYNEQFF
TRBJ1-2	NA	TRBV5-6	CASSPATGDPSGYTF
TRBJ2-7	TRBD2	TRBV11-2	CASSLVPSIAGGSSYEQYF
TRBJ2-3	TRBD1	TRBV6-4	CASSEGTGGTDTQYF
TRBJ2-7	TRBD2	TRBV7-9	CASSPWTSGNEQYF